This TCR beta chain was identified in a study of T cells in Graves' hyperthyroidism and ophthalmopathy. Study findings and constraints: Ophthalmopathy and stable hyperthyroidism were separated by a 13 V-J model.

TCR beta CDR3 sequences were amplified from RNA transcripts. TCR CDR3 underwent first-round RT-PCR with the HTBI primer set. TCRdb redid the calling of the multiplex PCR reads with MiXCR, one entry per CDR3 protein. The sample includes 500,000 to 800,000 distinct CDR3 sequences, just under 45% of them seen just once. This CDR3 is built from 14 residues. V was cut by 3 bases and J by 1 base, with 10 bases left in between. Germline assignment: CDR1 WSHSY and CDR2 SAAADI. This clonotype has ten or more counts. Its target is not known. Uncontrolled infection, other autoimmune disease, pregnancy and lactation each barred patients from inclusion. Every diagnosis used clinical symptoms, serum thyroxine and TRAb, thyroid ultrasound and orbital computed tomography.

Source material: peripheral blood or thyroid tissue (not recorded which). This chain uses TRBV10-2 with TRBJ2-7; D gene unclear. This TCR derives from an adult man with Graves' disease, either hyperthyroidism or ophthalmopathy (not recorded which). CDR3: CASSEIGGSYEQYF. The CDR3, as DNA: TGCGCCAGCAGTGAAATCGGTGGTTCCTACGAGCAGTACTTC.